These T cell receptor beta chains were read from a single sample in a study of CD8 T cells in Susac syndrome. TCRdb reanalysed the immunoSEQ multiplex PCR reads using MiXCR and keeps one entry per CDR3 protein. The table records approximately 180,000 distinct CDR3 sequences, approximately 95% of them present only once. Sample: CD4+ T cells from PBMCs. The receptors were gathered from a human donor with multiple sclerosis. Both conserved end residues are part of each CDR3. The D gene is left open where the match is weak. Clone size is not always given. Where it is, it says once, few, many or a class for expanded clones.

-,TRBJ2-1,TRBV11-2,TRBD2,CASSLESNGLAGAVFTYNEQFF,TGTGCCAGCAGCTTAGAAAGCAATGGACTAGCGGGGGCGGTCTTTACCTACAATGAGCAGTTCTTC
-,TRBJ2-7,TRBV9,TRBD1,CASSAGQGHYEQYF,TGTGCCAGCAGCGCTGGACAGGGGCACTACGAGCAGTACTTC
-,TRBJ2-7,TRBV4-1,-,CASSQGNRDDEQYF,TGCGCCAGCAGCCAAGGGAACAGGGATGACGAGCAGTACTTC
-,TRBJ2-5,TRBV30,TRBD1,CAWSEGQGTVTQYF,TGTGCCTGGAGTGAAGGACAGGGAACCGTGACCCAGTACTTC
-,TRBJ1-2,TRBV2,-,CATSLGGVEGYTF,TGTGCCACTTCTCTTGGCGGGGTGGAGGGCTACACCTTC
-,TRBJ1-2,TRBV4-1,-,CASSLPGAHYGYTF,TGCGCCAGCAGTCTTCCGGGGGCTCACTATGGCTACACCTTC
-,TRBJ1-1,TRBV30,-,CAWVEGRNTEAFF,TGTGCCTGGGTGGAGGGAAGGAACACTGAAGCTTTCTTT
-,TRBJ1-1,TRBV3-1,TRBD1,CASRSQGATNTEAFF,TGTGCCAGCAGATCGCAGGGGGCTACGAACACTGAAGCTTTCTTT
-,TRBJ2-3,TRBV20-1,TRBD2,CSASPLGRENTDTQYF,TGCAGTGCTAGCCCCCTGGGGAGGGAAAACACAGATACGCAGTATTTT
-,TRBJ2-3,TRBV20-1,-,CSAPTSTDTQYF,TGCAGTGCTCCTACTAGCACAGATACGCAGTATTTT
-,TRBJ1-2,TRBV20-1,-,CSARVGVYGYTF,TGCAGTGCTAGGGTCGGGGTCTATGGCTACACCTTC
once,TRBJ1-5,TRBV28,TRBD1,CASSDLERQGHF,TGTGCCAGCAGCGATCTGGAAAGACAGGGGCATTTT
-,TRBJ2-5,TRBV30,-,CAWRRGGEETQYF,TGTGCCTGGAGGAGGGGGGGTGAAGAGACCCAGTACTTC
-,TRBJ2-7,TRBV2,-,CASSASAINYEQYF,TGTGCCAGCAGCGCTAGCGCTATCAACTACGAGCAGTACTTC
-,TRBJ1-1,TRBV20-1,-,CSARDGRDLYTEAFF,TGCAGTGCTAGAGATGGGAGAGACCTTTACACTGAAGCTTTCTTT
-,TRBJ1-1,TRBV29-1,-,CSVEVRAGDTEAFF,TGCAGCGTTGAAGTGAGGGCGGGGGACACTGAAGCTTTCTTT
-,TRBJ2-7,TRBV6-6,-,CASTDGVAYEQYF,TGTGCCAGCACGGACGGGGTAGCCTACGAGCAGTACTTC
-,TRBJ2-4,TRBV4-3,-,CASSPSQGDIQYF,TGCGCCAGCAGCCCCTCCCAGGGAGACATTCAGTACTTC
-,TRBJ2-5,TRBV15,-,CATSRDSRQETQYF,TGTGCCACCAGCAGGGACAGTCGGCAAGAGACCCAGTACTTC
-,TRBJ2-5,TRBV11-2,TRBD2,CASSLRTSQETQYF,TGTGCCAGCAGCTTACGGACTAGCCAAGAGACCCAGTACTTC
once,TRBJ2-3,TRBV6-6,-,CATTSFGGETDTQYF,TGTGCCACCACCTCGTTTGGCGGGGAGACAGATACGCAGTATTTT
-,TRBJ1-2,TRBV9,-,CASSVGQGGYTF,TGTGCCAGCAGCGTTGGCCAAGGGGGCTACACCTTC
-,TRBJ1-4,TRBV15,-,CATSGGGQINEKLFF,TGTGCCACCAGCGGGGGCGGGCAGATCAATGAAAAACTGTTTTTT
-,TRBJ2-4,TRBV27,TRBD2,CASREVAGGAKNIQYF,TGTGCCAGCAGAGAGGTGGCGGGAGGGGCCAAAAACATTCAGTACTTC
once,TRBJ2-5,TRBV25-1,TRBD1,CASSASTGFGETQYF,TGTGCCAGCAGTGCCTCGACAGGGTTTGGAGAGACCCAGTACTTC
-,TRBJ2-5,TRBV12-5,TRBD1,CASGDRETQYF,TGTGCTAGTGGGGACAGGGAGACCCAGTACTTC
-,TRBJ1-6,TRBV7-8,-,CASSSPSSASAHF,TGTGCCAGCAGCTCCCCTAGTTCCGCATCCGCCCACTTT
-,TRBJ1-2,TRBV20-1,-,CSALRQDSGYTF,TGCAGTGCCCTTCGACAGGATTCTGGCTACACCTTC
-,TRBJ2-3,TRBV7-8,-,CASSPRRADTQYF,TGTGCCAGCAGCCCCCGAAGGGCGGATACGCAGTATTTT
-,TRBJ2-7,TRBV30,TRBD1,CAWRVPGQGAGEQYF,TGTGCCTGGAGGGTCCCGGGACAGGGGGCGGGGGAGCAGTACTTC
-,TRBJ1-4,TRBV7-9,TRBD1,CASSRLDRGKEKLFF,TGTGCCAGCAGCCGCCTGGACAGGGGGAAGGAAAAACTGTTTTTT
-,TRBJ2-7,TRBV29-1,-,CSVEGSAESYEQYF,TGCAGCGTTGAAGGGTCGGCTGAGAGCTACGAGCAGTACTTC
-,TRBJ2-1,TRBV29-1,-,CSVGDGAYNEQFF,TGCAGCGTGGGGGATGGCGCTTACAATGAGCAGTTCTTC
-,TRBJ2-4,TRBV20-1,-,CSAPQLGHLQIQYF,TGCAGTGCTCCCCAATTAGGTCATCTACAGATTCAGTACTTC
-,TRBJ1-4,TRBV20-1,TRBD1,CSVPSRGRGEKLFF,TGCAGTGTCCCATCCAGGGGGCGCGGTGAAAAACTGTTTTTT
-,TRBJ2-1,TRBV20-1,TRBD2,CSATTGLAGNNEQFF,TGCAGTGCTACGACGGGGCTAGCGGGTAACAATGAGCAGTTCTTC
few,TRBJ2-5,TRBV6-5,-,CASSSGETQYF,TGTGCCAGCAGTTCAGGGGAGACCCAGTACTTC
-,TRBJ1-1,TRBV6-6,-,CASSLDSTYTEAFF,TGTGCCAGCAGTTTGGACAGCACCTACACTGAAGCTTTCTTT
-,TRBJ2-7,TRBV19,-,CASSIRGVTYEQYF,TGTGCCAGTAGTATCAGGGGTGTTACCTACGAGCAGTACTTC
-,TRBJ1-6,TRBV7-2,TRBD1,CASSFRGTDLNSPLHF,TGTGCCAGCAGTTTCAGAGGGACAGACCTTAATTCACCCCTCCACTTT
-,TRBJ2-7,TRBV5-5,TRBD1,CASSPAGTGPYEQYF,TGTGCCAGCAGCCCAGCCGGGACAGGGCCCTACGAGCAGTACTTC
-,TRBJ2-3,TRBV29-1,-,CSGGDRSTDTQYF,TGCAGCGGGGGGGACAGATCCACAGATACGCAGTATTTT
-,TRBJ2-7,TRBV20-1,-,CSAPQGGGIPYEQYF,TGCAGTGCTCCCCAAGGGGGGGGCATCCCCTACGAGCAGTACTTC
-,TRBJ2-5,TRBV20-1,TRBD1,CSARYRGRETQYF,TGCAGTGCTCGTTACAGGGGGCGTGAGACCCAGTACTTC
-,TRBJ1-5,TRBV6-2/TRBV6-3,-,CASNTRMVENDQPQHF,TGTGCCAGCAACACACGCATGGTGGAAAATGATCAGCCCCAGCATTTT
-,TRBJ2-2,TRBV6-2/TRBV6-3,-,CASTTRGVVAGELFF,TGTGCCAGCACCACTAGAGGGGTGGTGGCCGGGGAGCTGTTTTTT
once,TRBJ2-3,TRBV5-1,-,CASSGGVSRTDTQYF,TGCGCCAGCAGCGGAGGGGTGTCCCGCACAGATACGCAGTATTTT
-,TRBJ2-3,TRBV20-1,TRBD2,CSARVSGGRSDTQYF,TGCAGTGCTAGAGTGTCGGGGGGGAGGTCAGATACGCAGTATTTT
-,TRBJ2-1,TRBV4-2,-,CASSQASLTHNEQFF,TGTGCCAGCAGCCAAGCTAGTCTCACACACAATGAGCAGTTCTTC
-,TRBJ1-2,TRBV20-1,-,CSASNVDSRGYTF,TGCAGTGCTAGTAACGTTGACAGTAGGGGCTACACCTTC
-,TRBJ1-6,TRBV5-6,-,CASSLVADSPLHF,TGTGCCAGCAGCTTGGTGGCAGATTCACCCCTCCACTTT
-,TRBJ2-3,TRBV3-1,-,CASSQRAGAFGTQYF,TGTGCCAGCAGCCAGAGAGCGGGTGCCTTCGGTACGCAGTATTTT
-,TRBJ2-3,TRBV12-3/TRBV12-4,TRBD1,CASSQQGFTDTQYF,TGTGCCAGCAGTCAACAGGGGTTCACAGATACGCAGTATTTT
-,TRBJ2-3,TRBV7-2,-,CASSGISDTQYF,TGTGCCAGCAGCGGGATTTCGGATACGCAGTATTTT